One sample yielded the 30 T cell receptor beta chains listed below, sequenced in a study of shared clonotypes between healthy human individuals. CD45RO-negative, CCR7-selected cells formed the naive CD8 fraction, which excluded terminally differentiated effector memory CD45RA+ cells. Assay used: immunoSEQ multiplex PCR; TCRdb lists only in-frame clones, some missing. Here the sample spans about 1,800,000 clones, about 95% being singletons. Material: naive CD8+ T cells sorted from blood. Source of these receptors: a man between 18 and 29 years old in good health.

The CDR3 DNA reads TGTGCAAGCGCGGCAGGTGATATTTACAATGAGCAGTTCTTC. Translated: CASAAGDIYNEQFF. This sequence joins TRBV7-6 and TRBJ2-1; D is unclear. The CDR3 has 14 residues. Germline lookup yields CDR1 SGHVS and CDR2 FNYEAQ.

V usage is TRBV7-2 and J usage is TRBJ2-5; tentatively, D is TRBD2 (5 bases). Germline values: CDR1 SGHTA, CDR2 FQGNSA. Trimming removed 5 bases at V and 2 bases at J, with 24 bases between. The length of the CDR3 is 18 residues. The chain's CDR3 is CASSHPPQMVGAQETQYF. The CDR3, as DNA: TGTGCCAGCAGCCATCCGCCCCAAATGGTGGGAGCTCAAGAGACCCAGTACTTC. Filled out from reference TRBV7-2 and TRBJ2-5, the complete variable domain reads GAGVSQSPSNKVTEKGKDVELRCDPISGHTALYWYRQSLGQGLEFLIYFQGNSAPDKSGLPSDRFSAERTGGSVSTLTIQRTQQEDSAVYLCASSHPPQMVGAQETQYFGPGTRLLVL.

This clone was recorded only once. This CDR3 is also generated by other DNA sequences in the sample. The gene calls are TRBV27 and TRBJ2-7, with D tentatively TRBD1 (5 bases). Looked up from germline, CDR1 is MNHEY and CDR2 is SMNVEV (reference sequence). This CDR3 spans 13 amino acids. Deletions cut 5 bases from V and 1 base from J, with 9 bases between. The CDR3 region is CASSPGQSYEQYF. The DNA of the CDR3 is TGTGCCAGCAGTCCCGGACAATCCTACGAGCAGTACTTC.

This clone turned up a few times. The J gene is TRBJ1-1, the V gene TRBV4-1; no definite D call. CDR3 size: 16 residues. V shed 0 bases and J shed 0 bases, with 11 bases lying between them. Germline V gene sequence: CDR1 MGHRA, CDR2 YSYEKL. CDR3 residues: CASSQDEATMNTEAFF. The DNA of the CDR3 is TGCGCCAGCAGCCAAGATGAAGCGACTATGAACACTGAAGCTTTCTTT.

In nucleotides, the CDR3 is TGCGCCAGCAGCCCTAACCGTCAGGACTACCTTTCTGGGGCCAACGTCCTGACTTTC. Encoded protein: CASSPNRQDYLSGANVLTF. The chain is built from TRBV5-1 and TRBJ2-6; perhaps TRBD2 as D (6 bases). Between the trimmed V and J ends, which lost 4 bases and 1 base, there was a span of 21 bases. This CDR3 contains 19 residues. Germline V gene lookup returns CDR1 SGHRS and CDR2 YFSETQ.

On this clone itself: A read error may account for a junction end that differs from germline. Here the CDR3 reads CAISESAGTGLNQPQHF. The CDR3 DNA reads TGTGCCATCAGTGAGTCGGCGGGGACAGGGCTCAATCAACCCCAGCATTTT. The rearrangement links TRBV10-3 to TRBJ1-5, with 9 nucleotides matching TRBD1. Germline V gives CDR1 ENHRY, CDR2 SYGVKD. The CDR3 is made up of 17 amino acids.

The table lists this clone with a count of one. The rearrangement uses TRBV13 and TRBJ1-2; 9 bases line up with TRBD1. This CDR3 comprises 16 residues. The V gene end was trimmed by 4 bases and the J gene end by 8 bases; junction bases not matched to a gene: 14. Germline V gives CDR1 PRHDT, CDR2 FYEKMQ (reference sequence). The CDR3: CASSSNPTGGAEGYTF. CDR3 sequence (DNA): TGTGCCAGCAGCTCTAACCCTACAGGGGGCGCGGAGGGCTACACCTTC.

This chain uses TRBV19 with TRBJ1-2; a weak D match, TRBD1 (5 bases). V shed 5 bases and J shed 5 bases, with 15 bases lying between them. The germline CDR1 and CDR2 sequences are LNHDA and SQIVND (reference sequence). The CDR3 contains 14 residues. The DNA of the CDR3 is TGTGCCAGTAGTTCATCCGGGACGCCTTATGGCTACACCTTC. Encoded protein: CASSSSGTPYGYTF.

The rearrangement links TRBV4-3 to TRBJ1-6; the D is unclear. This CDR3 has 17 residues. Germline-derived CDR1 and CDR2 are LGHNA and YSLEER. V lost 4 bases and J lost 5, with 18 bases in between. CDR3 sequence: CASSLVPWGVDNSPLHF. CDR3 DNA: TGCGCCAGCAGCCTAGTTCCCTGGGGAGTTGATAATTCACCCCTCCACTTT.

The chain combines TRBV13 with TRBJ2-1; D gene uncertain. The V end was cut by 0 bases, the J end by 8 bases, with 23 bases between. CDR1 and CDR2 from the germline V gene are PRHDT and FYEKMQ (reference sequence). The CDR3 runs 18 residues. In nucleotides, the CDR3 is TGTGCCAGCAGCTTAGGGGAGTTGTCAGGTACTGTTTTTTATGAGCAGTTCTTC. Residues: CASSLGELSGTVFYEQFF.

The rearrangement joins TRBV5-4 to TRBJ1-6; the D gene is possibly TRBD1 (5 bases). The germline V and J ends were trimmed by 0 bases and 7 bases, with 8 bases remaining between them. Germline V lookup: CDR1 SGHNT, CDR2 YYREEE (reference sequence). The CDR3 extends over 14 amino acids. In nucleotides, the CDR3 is TGTGCCAGCAGCTTGGAAGGGGAGAATTCACCCCTCCACTTT. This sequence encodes CASSLEGENSPLHF.

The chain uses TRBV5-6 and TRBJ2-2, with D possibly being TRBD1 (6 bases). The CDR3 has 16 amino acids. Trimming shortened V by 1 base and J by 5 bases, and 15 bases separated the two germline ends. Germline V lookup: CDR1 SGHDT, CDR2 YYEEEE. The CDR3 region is CASSLPGHVKTGELFF. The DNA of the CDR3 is TGTGCCAGCAGCTTGCCGGGACATGTGAAGACCGGGGAGCTGTTTTTT.

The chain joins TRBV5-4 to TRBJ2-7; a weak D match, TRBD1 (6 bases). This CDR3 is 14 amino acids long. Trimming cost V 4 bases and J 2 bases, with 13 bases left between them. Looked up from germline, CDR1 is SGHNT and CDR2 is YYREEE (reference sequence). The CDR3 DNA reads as TGTGCCAGCAGCCCTACAGGGAATCCCTACGAGCAGTACTTC. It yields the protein CASSPTGNPYEQYF.

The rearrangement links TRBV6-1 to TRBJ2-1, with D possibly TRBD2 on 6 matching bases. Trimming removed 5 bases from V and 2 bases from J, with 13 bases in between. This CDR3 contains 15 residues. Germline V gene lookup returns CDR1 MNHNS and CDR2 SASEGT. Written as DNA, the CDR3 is TGTGCCAGCAGTCCCTCGTCGGGAGCCTACAATGAGCAGTTCTTC. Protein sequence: CASSPSSGAYNEQFF.

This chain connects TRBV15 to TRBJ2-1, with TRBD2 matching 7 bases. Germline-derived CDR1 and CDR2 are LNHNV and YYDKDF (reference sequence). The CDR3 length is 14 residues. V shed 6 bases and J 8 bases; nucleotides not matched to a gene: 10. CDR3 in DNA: TGTGCCACCAGGAGCAGCGGGGCCTTCGATGAGCAGTTCTTC. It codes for CATRSSGAFDEQFF. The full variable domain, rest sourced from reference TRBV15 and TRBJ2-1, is DAMVIQNPRYQVTQFGKPVTLSCSQTLNHNVMYWYQQKSSQAPKLLFHYYDKDFNNEADTPDNFQSRRPNTSFCFLDIRSPGLGDTAMYLCATRSSGAFDEQFFGPGTRLTVL.

In DNA form, the CDR3 reads TGCGCCAGCAGCACAGGACTAGCGGGAGGTCAGGAGCAGTACTTC. It specifies CASSTGLAGGQEQYF. The chain recombines TRBV4-3 with TRBJ2-7; 14 bases map to TRBD2. V lost 5 bases to trimming and J lost 7 bases; unmatched junction nucleotides: 7. The CDR3 runs 15 residues. In germline, CDR1 is LGHNA, CDR2 YSLEER.

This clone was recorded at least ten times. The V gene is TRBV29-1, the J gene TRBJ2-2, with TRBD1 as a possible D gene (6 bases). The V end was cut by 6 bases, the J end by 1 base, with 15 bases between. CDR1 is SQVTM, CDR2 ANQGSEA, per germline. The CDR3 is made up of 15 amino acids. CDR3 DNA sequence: TGCAGCGTATCAGGGGCAGGGATGAACACCGGGGAGCTGTTTTTT. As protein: CSVSGAGMNTGELFF.

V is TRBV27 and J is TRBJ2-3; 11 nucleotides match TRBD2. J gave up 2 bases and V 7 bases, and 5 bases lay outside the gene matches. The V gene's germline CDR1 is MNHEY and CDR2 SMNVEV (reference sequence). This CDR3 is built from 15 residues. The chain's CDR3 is CASTYSGGATDTQYF. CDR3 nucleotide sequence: TGTGCCAGCACGTATAGCGGGGGGGCCACAGATACGCAGTATTTT.

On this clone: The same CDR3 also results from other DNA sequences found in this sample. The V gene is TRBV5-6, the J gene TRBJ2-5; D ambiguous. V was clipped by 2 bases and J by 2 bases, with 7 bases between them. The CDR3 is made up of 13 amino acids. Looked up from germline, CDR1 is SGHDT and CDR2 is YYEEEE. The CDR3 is CASSLTIQETQYF. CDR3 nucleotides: TGTGCCAGCAGCTTAACAATACAAGAGACCCAGTACTTC.

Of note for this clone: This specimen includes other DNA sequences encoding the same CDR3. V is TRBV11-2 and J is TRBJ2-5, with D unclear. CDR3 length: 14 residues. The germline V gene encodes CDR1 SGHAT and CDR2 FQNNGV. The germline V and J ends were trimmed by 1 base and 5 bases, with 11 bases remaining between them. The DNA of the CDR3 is TGTGCCAGCAGCTTAGTGTTGGGTCAGGAGACCCAGTACTTC. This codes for CASSLVLGQETQYF.

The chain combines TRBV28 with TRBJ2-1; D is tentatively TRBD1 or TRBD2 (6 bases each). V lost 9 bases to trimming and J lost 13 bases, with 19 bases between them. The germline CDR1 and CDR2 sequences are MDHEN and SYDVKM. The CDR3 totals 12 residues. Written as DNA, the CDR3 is TGTGCCAGTTCCACAAAGTCCGGGGGCCAGTTCTTC. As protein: CASSTKSGGQFF.

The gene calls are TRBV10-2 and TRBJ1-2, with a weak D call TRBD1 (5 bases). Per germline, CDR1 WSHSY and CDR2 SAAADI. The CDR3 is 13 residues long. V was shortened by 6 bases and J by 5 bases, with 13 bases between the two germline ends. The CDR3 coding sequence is TGCGCCAGCAGGGGCCCAGGGATGTATGGCTACACCTTC. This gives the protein CASRGPGMYGYTF.

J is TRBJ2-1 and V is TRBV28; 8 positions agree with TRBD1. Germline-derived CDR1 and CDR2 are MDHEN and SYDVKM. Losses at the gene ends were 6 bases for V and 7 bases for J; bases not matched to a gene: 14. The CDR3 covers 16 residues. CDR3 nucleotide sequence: TGTGCCAGCAGATCCGGACAGGGACTTCTAACGAATGAGCAGTTCTTC. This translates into CASRSGQGLLTNEQFF. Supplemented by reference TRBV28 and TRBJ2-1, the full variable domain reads DVKVTQSSRYLVKRTGEKVFLECVQDMDHENMFWYRQDPGLGLRLIYFSYDVKMKEKGDIPEGYSVSREKKERFSLILESASTNQTSMYLCASRSGQGLLTNEQFFGPGTRLTVL.

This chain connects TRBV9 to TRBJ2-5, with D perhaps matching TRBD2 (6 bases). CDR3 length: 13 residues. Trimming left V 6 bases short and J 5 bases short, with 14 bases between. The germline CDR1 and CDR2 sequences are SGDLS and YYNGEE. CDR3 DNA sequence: TGTGCCAGCACCTCCGGGGGAGAGGAGACCCAGTACTTC. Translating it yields CASTSGGEETQYF.

As DNA, the CDR3 is TGTGCCAGCAGCCCCGTTGGCGGGACTAACACCGGGGAGCTGTTTTTT. Its protein is CASSPVGGTNTGELFF. V is TRBV5-4 and J is TRBJ2-2; perhaps TRBD2 as D (6 bases). Deletions cut 4 bases from V and 2 bases from J, with 15 bases between. The CDR3 extends over 16 amino acids. CDR1 SGHNT and CDR2 YYREEE come from the germline V gene (reference sequence).

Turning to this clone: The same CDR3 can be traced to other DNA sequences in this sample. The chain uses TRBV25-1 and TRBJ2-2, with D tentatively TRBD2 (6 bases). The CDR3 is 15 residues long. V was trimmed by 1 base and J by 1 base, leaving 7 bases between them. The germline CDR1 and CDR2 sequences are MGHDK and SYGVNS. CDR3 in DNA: TGTGCCAGCAGTGAATTTAGCGGGAACACCGGGGAGCTGTTTTTT. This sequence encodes CASSEFSGNTGELFF.

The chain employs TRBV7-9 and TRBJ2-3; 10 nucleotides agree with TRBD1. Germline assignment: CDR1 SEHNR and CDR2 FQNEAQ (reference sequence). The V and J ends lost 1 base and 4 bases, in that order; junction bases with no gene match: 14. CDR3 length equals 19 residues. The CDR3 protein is CASSLVQQPGQGFADTQYF. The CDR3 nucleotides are TGTGCCAGCAGCTTAGTTCAGCAACCGGGACAGGGGTTCGCAGATACGCAGTATTTT.

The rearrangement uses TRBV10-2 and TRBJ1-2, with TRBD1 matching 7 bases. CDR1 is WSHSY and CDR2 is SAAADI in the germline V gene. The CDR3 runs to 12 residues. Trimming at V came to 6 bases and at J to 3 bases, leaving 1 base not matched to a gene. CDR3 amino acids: CASRQGDYGYTF. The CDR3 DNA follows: TGCGCCAGCAGGCAGGGGGACTATGGCTACACCTTC.

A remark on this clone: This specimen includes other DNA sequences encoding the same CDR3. This CDR3 reads CASSSGVYEQYF. DNA for the CDR3: TGTGCCAGCTCCAGCGGGGTCTACGAGCAGTACTTC. The rearrangement joins TRBV2 to TRBJ2-7; TRBD2 matches at 7 bases. The length of the CDR3 is 12 residues. V shed 8 bases, J shed 3 bases, and the junction held 4 bases outside the gene matches. The germline gives CDR1 SNHLY, CDR2 FYNNEI.

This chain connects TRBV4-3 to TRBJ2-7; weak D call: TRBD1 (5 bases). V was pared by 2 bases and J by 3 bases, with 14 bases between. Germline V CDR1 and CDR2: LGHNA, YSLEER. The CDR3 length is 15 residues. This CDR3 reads CASSQQGPSFYEQYF. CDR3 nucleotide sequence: TGCGCCAGCAGCCAACAGGGCCCTAGTTTCTACGAGCAGTACTTC.